The 6 T cell receptor beta chains given below trace back to one sample, sequenced in a study of blood T cell repertoires in COVID-19. Using immunoSEQ multiplex PCR, the repertoire was profiled, and TCRdb retains in-frame clones only, with some absent. This table holds about 300,000 clones, 75% to 90% found once. Sequencing input: peripheral blood. The source is a woman aged 45 to 65 with COVID-19, enrolled during active disease.

This chain uses TRBV9 with TRBJ2-2; D is uncertain. Between the trimmed V and J ends, which lost 4 bases and 1 base, there was a span of 11 bases. The CDR3 extends over 15 amino acids. Germline CDR1 and CDR2: SGDLS and YYNGEE. The CDR3 loop reads CASSFRSLNTGELFF. The CDR3 region has the DNA TGTGCCAGCAGCTTCCGGTCCCTGAACACCGGGGAGCTGTTTTTT. Full variable domain (missing parts from reference TRBV9 and TRBJ2-2): DSGVTQTPKHLITATGQRVTLRCSPRSGDLSVYWYQQSLDQGLQFLIQYYNGEERAKGNILERFSAQQFPDLHSELNLSSLELGDSALYFCASSFRSLNTGELFFGEGSRLTVL.

The V and J genes are TRBV18 and TRBJ2-6; D gene uncertain. Trimming left V 2 bases short and J 4 bases short, with 12 bases between. The germline gives CDR1 KGHSH, CDR2 LQKENI. This CDR3 is built from 16 residues. In DNA form, the CDR3 reads TGTGCCAGCTCACCAGACACCTTTTACGGGGCCAACGTCCTGACTTTC. It translates to CASSPDTFYGANVLTF.

The chain carries TRBV18 and TRBJ2-6, with D uncertain. The CDR3 extends over 15 amino acids. The germline V and J ends were trimmed by 5 bases and 0 bases, with 8 bases remaining between them. CDR1 KGHSH and CDR2 LQKENI come from the germline V gene. This CDR3 reads CASSESYSGANVLTF. DNA for the CDR3: TGTGCCAGCTCAGAGAGTTACTCTGGGGCCAACGTCCTGACTTTC.

The chain links TRBV7-2 to TRBJ1-1, with D unclear. V was trimmed by 8 bases and J by 1 base, leaving 11 bases between them. Germline V lookup: CDR1 SGHTA, CDR2 FQGNSA. The CDR3 has 13 residues. CDR3 amino acids: CASYRSQNTEAFF. The CDR3 DNA follows: TGTGCCAGCTACCGCTCACAGAACACTGAAGCTTTCTTT.

The chain employs TRBV30 and TRBJ1-5; D gene ambiguous. This CDR3 spans 12 amino acids. With 0 bases removed from V and 6 bases from J, the gap between germline ends came to 6 bases. Germline lookup yields CDR1 GTSNPN and CDR2 SVGIG (reference sequence). CDR3 loop: CAWSVTGQPQHF. The DNA of the CDR3 is TGTGCCTGGAGTGTTACTGGTCAGCCCCAGCATTTT.

The rearrangement links TRBV2 to TRBJ1-1, with no clear D. Trimming shortened V by 9 bases and J by 0 bases, and 14 bases separated the two germline ends. This CDR3 contains 14 residues. The germline V gene encodes CDR1 SNHLY and CDR2 FYNNEI. The CDR3 region is CASHGFDMNTEAFF. The DNA of the CDR3 is TGTGCCAGTCATGGGTTTGACATGAACACTGAAGCTTTCTTT.